The source of this T cell receptor beta chain is a study of blood T cells in healthy people across ages. A second 7 to 11 cycle PCR used barcoded and J-beta primers. Each CDR3 protein is one row after TCRdb ran MiXCR on the 5' RACE reads. Among about 1.4 million distinct CDR3 sequences listed, roughly 59% were seen once. The sample consisted of blood. The receptor was isolated from a man aged 18 to 29 in good health.

As DNA, the CDR3 is TGCGCCAGCAGCCAAGTCAGGGGTCATGGCTACACCTTC. Translation gives CASSQVRGHGYTF. J is TRBJ1-2 and V is TRBV4-1; tentative D call: TRBD1 (6 bases). The CDR3 consists of 13 residues. The V gene lost 1 base and the J gene lost 6 bases, with 9 bases spanning the gap. Per germline, CDR1 MGHRA and CDR2 YSYEKL.